The TCR beta chain described here comes from a study of blood T cell repertoires in COVID-19. Study context: From the United States, Italy and Spain came samples of acute and convalescent COVID-19. T cells, B-cell-depleted T cells, or PBMCs provided the cDNA or gDNA that served as material.

V lost 2 bases to trimming and J lost 6 bases; unmatched junction nucleotides: 14. Germline V gives CDR1 SGHNT, CDR2 YENEEA. This CDR3 spans 18 amino acids. In the source study's methods: Amplification of reference gene primers was used by the study to estimate nucleated cell counts. Clones were read by immunoSEQ multiplex PCR, and TCRdb kept only the in-frame ones, dropping some. D and trimming were read from the DNA, whereas the V and J calls and clone size are those reported in that table. The sample lists around 220,000 clones, 65% to 80% seen once, with under 4.5% in the top ten. This clonotype originated in a woman aged 40 to 50 with active or convalescent COVID-19. This rearrangement joins TRBV11-3 to TRBJ1-3; 9 bases match TRBD1. What was sequenced was peripheral blood. CDR3 DNA sequence: TGTGCCAGCAGCTTACTGGGTACCCGGGGACAGGGTAAAAACACCATATATTTT. Translating it yields CASSLLGTRGQGKNTIYF.